The source of this TCR beta chain is a study of shared clonotypes between healthy human individuals (dated by TCRdb to the early 2020s). Study-wide context: Three men and a couple of women, aged 18 to 49 years, made up the cohort. Blood TCR repertoires of a handful of healthy adults were deeply sequenced to estimate repertoire size and the extent of clonotype sharing between individuals. Different laboratories and diverse techniques were used to prepare libraries and sequence TCR repertoires, to increase sequencing depth and limit assay-specific biases. Leukapheresis yielded between about 0.94 and 10 billion PBMCs per donor. For each donor, CD4 naive and CD4 memory were each run on three plates, CD8 naive on two plates, and CD8 memory on one plate.

Summary of the overall study and its limitations: Sampling was limited to blood, and TCR repertoires in tissue likely differ from TCR repertoires in blood. The genetic and exposure-history diversity represented was limited by the small number of donors. Naive subsets generally had larger estimated clonotype richness than memory subsets. Sharing across a few donors was observed for about 5% of naive CD4, 3% to 4% of naive CD8, roughly 2.4% of memory CD4, and roughly 0.4% of memory CD8 clonotypes. Pairwise subsampling led to the expectation that sequencing depth would affect the degree of clonotype sharing among donors. Compared with non-shared clonotypes, the clonotypes found in all four sorted-subset donors had higher generation probabilities. Rarefaction of sorted-subset datasets indicated incomplete sequencing despite the large sequencing depth.

Donors were healthy HIV-negative adults with no recently reported acute infections or vaccinations. Every donor was a Caucasian adult residing in Nashville, Tennessee, USA. CD4+ T cells were enriched by magnetic negative selection; naive cells were then positively selected on CD45RA, and the negative fraction formed the memory subset. Blood was collected by leukapheresis, and PBMCs were isolated by Ficoll-Histopaque density gradient centrifugation and then cryopreserved in liquid nitrogen vapor phase. Purity and quantity of every magnetically sorted T cell population were checked by analytical flow cytometry. Each sorted fraction had its genomic DNA isolated and then quantified by UV absorbance on a Nanodrop 2000c. Worth noting for this clone: Its antigen is still unknown. Base-call qualities are not available, and no considerably larger clone is one nucleotide away.

TCR CDR3 regions were amplified from genomic DNA by multiplex PCR using the deep immunoSEQ assay. Genomic DNA extracted from each cell subset was distributed evenly over all wells of several immunoSEQ 96-well plates, and each plate served as one replicate. Each replicate PCR for sorted subsets received about 0.2 ug genomic DNA, equal to 28,000 or so T cell genomes. The purified libraries were quantified using a Qubit 3.0 fluorometer, sized with a Bioanalyzer 2100, and then quantified again using the KAPA Library Quantification kit. Every immunoSEQ 96-well plate was sequenced on a dedicated single-read 150-cycle Illumina NextSeq 550 flow cell. The authors' pipeline ran thus. Because the immunoSEQ output included only junctional sequences and no quality scores, the filtering could not be the same as the filtering used for full-length reads. To assign V/J genes and CDR3, sequences were annotated using PyIR, a Python wrapper for IgBLAST v1.9, with IMGT germline references. Reads were filtered out if the reads had weak V/J assignments (E-value above 1e-6), no CDR3, stop codons, out-of-frame junctions, or ambiguous translated residues. V3J clonotypes were defined as sequences sharing the same inferred V gene, J gene, and CDR3 amino acid sequence. To compute the percentage overlap between repertoires, the number of shared unique clonotypes was divided by the size of the smaller repertoire. Richness of each repertoire was evaluated using RTK rarefaction, the Chao1 estimator, and Recon v2.1 estimates of unobserved clonotypes. Generation probabilities were computed with OLGA for all TCRbeta clonotypes obtained by the gDNA method from several donors. Sourced from immuneACCESS, this table was stored by TCRdb with only in-frame sequences that have V and J called. A share of the clones is absent; for the studies checked, an unresolved V gene accounts for under half, and the remainder has no known explanation. V and J calls and clone size come straight from that table; D and trimming were deduced from the DNA. The sample table shows some 2,500,000 clones, and roughly 93% are seen once. Together, the top ten hold roughly 0.36% of the sample.

Inclusive of the bounding cysteine and phenylalanine, the CDR3 is 14 residues long. Here the CDR3 DNA is all that survives: 42 bases in frame from base 1. Deletion took 7 bases off V and 0 bases off J, with a span of 8 bases between the germline ends. The germline V gene encodes CDR1 SGHRS and CDR2 YFSETQ. The receptor was isolated from a man younger than 35 in good health. Some clones in this sample may be carry-over from other donors' samples. The chain employs TRBV5-1 and TRBJ2-6, with the D gene call left open. Sequencing input: naive CD4+ T cells from PBMCs. Interpreted using the paper, the cell subset or site label stands for: CD45RA+ positively selected. The CDR3 loop reads CASSWSSGANVLTF. In nucleotide form, the sequence is TGCGCCAGCTCGTGGAGCTCTGGGGCCAACGTCCTGACTTTC.